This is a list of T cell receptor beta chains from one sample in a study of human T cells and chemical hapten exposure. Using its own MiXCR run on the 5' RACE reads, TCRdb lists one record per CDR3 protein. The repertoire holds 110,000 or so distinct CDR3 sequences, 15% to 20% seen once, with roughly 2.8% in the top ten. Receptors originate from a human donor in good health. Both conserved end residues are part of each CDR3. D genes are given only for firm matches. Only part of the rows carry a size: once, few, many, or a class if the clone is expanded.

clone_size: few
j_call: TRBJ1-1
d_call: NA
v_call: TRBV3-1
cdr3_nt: TGTGCCAGCAGCCGCAACAGCGACGAAGCTTTCTTT
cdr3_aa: CASSRNSDEAFF

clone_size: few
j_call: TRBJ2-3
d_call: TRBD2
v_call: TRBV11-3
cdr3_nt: TGTGCCAGCAGCTGGACTAGCGGGAGAACAGATACGCAGTATTTT
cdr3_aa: CASSWTSGRTDTQYF

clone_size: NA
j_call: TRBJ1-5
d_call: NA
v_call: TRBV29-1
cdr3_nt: TGCAGCGTTGGGGGTGGGGGGAGACAGCCCCAGCATTTT
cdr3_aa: CSVGGGGRQPQHF

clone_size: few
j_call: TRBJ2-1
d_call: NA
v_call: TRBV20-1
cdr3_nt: TGCAGTGCGGACTTCTCCTACAATGAGCAGTTCTTC
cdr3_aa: CSADFSYNEQFF

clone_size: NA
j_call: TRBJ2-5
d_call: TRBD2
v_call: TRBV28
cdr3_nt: TGTGCCAGCAGTTCGGGAGGGGCGGGAGAGACCCAGTACTTC
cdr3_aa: CASSSGGAGETQYF

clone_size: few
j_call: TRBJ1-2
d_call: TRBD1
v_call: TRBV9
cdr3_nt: TGTGCCAGCAGCCCCGTAGGACAGGGGAACTATGGCTACACCTTC
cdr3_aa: CASSPVGQGNYGYTF

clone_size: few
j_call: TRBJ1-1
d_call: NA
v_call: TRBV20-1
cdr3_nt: TGCAGTGCTAGAGTCCTCAGGGGCCCTCGCTTT
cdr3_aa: CSARVLRGPRF

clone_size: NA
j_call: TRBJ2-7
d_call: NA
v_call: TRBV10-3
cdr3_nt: TGTGCCATCAGTGCTAATTCCTACGAGCAGTACTTC
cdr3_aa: CAISANSYEQYF

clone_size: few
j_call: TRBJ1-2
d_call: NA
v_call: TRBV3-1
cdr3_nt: TGTGCCAGCAGCCAAAGGCTAACATCGGGCCCCATCAACTATGGCTACACCTTC
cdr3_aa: CASSQRLTSGPINYGYTF

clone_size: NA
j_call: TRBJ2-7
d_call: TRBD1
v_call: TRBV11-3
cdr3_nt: TGTGCCAGCAGCTTAGGAGGGACAGGGGGAAACGAGCAGTACTTC
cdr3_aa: CASSLGGTGGNEQYF

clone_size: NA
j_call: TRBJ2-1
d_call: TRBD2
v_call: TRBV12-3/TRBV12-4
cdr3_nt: TGTGCCAGCAGCCTAAGCGGGAGGCTGTACAATGAGCAGTTCTTC
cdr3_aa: CASSLSGRLYNEQFF

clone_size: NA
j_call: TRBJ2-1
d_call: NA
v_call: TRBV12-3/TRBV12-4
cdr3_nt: TGTGCCAGCAGTTTAGCACTCAGTGAGCAGTTCTTC
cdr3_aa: CASSLALSEQFF

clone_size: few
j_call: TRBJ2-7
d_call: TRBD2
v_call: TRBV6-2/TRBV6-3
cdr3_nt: TGTGCCAGCAGTTACCCCCTGGAAGGGACTAGCGGGAGCGAGCAGTACTTC
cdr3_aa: CASSYPLEGTSGSEQYF

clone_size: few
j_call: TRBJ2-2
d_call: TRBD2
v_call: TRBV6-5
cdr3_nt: TGTGCCAGCAGTTACGGTAGCGGGAGGACGGGAACCGGGGAGCTGTTTTTT
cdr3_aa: CASSYGSGRTGTGELFF

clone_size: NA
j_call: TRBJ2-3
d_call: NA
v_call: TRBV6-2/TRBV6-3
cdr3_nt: TGTGCCAGCAGGGATTGGGCCTCTGATACGCAGTATTTT
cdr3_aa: CASRDWASDTQYF

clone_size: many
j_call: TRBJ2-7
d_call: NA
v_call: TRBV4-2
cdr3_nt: TGTGCCAGCAGCCAAGACGGGTCGCTAGGGTACGAGCAGTACTTC
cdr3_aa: CASSQDGSLGYEQYF

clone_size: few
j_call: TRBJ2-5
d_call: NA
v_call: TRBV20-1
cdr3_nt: TGCAGTGCTAGAATAACGGGACCCCAGTACTTC
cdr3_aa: CSARITGPQYF

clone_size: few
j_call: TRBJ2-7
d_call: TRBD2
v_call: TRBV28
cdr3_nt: TGTGCCAGCAGTCCCGTGTTGAAGACTAGCGGGACCCGGGAGCAGTACTTC
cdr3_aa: CASSPVLKTSGTREQYF

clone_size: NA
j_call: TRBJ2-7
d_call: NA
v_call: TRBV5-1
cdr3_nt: TGCGCCAGCAGCTTGGTTGGGGTCTACGAGCAGTACTTC
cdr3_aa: CASSLVGVYEQYF

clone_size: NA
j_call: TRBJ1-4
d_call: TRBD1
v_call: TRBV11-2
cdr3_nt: TGTGCCAGCAGCGTAGACAGGGGGCGTAGTGAAAAACTGTTTTTT
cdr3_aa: CASSVDRGRSEKLFF

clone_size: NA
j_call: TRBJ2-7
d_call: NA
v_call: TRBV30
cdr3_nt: TGTGCCTGGAGTGTACCTTCCCCGAGACCGTTCTACGAGCAGTACTTC
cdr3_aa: CAWSVPSPRPFYEQYF

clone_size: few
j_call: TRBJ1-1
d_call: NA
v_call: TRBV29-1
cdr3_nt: TGCAGCGTGGGGGGAGCCACTCTTGCCCCCTTGGCCGAATCTAACACTGAAGCTTTCTTT
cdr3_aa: CSVGGATLAPLAESNTEAFF

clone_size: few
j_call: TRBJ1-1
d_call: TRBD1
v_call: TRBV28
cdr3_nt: TGTGCCAGCAGCCAAGGGACAGTCAACACTGAAGCTTTCTTT
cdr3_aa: CASSQGTVNTEAFF

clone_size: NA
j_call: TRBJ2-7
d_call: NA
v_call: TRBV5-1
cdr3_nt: TGCGCCAGCAGCTTCCTCGAGCGCGGCGAGCAGTACTTC
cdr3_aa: CASSFLERGEQYF

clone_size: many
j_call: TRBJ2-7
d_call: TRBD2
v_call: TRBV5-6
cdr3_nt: TGTGCCAGCAGCCCACTAGCGGGAGGTACCTACGAGCAGTACTTC
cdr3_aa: CASSPLAGGTYEQYF

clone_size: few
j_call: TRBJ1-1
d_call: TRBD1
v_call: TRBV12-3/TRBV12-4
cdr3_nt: TGTGCCAGCAGCTACGGGACAGCGTTAATGAGCACTGAAGCTTTCTTT
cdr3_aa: CASSYGTALMSTEAFF

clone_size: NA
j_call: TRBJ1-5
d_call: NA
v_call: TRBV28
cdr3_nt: TGTGCCAGCCGAGACAGCCTTACTCATAGCAATCAGCCCCAGCATTTT
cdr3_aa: CASRDSLTHSNQPQHF

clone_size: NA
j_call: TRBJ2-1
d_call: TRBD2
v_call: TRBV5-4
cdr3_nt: TGTGCCAGCAGCTTCCCGGGGAGAAGCGGGAGGGTGAGCGGGGCAGACAATGAGCAGTTCTTC
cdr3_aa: CASSFPGRSGRVSGADNEQFF

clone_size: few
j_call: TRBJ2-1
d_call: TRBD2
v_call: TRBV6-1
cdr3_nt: TGTGCGACTCTGCGGGAGGCCTACAATGAGCAGTTCTTC
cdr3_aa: CATLREAYNEQFF

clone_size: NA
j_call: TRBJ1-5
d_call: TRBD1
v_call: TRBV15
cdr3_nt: TGTGCCACCGGACAGGGAAGCAATCAGCCCCAGCATTTT
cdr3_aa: CATGQGSNQPQHF

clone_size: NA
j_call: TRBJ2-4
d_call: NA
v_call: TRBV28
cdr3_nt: TGTGCCAGCAGTTGGTCGGCCAAAAACATTCAGTACTTC
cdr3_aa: CASSWSAKNIQYF

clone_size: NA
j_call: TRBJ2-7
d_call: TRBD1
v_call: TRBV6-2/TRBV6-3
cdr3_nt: TGTGCCAGCAGTTACCCGGGACAGGCTCAATACGAGCAGTACTTC
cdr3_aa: CASSYPGQAQYEQYF

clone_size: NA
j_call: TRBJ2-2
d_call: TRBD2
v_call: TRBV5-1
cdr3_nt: TGCGCCAGCAGCTCCGGACTAGCGGGAGTGGGTACGGTCACCGGGGAGCTGTTTTTT
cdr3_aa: CASSSGLAGVGTVTGELFF

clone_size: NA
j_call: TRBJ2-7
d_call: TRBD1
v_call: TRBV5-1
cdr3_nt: TGCGCCAGCAGCTTGGAAGTGACAGGGGACGAGCAGTACTTC
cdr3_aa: CASSLEVTGDEQYF

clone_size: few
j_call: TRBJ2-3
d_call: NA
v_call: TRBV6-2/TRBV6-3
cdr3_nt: TGTGCCAGCAGTCGTCTAGCCGACCCCAAGGGTAGCACAGATACGCAGTATTTT
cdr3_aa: CASSRLADPKGSTDTQYF

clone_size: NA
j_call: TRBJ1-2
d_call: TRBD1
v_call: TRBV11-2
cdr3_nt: TGTGCCAGCAGCCTAATCAACAGGGGAAGCTATGGCTACACCTTC
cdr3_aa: CASSLINRGSYGYTF

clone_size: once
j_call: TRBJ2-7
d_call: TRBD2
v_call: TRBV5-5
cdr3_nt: TGTGCCAGCAGCTTGGGACAGGGCCGACCGGGACTAGCGTTATTC
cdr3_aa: CASSLGQGRPGLALF

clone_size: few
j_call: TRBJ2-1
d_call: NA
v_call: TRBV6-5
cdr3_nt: TGTGCCAGCAGTTGGGGGTTCGGCTCCAATGAGCAGTTCTTC
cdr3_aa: CASSWGFGSNEQFF

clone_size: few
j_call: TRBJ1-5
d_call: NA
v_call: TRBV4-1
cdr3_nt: TGCGCCAGCAGCCCCAGGGGTCAGAGCAATCAGCCCCAGCATTTT
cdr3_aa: CASSPRGQSNQPQHF

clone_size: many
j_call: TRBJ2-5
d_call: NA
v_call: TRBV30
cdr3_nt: TGTGCCTGGAGTGTAGGGGTGATCGGAGAGACCCAGTACTTC
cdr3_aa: CAWSVGVIGETQYF